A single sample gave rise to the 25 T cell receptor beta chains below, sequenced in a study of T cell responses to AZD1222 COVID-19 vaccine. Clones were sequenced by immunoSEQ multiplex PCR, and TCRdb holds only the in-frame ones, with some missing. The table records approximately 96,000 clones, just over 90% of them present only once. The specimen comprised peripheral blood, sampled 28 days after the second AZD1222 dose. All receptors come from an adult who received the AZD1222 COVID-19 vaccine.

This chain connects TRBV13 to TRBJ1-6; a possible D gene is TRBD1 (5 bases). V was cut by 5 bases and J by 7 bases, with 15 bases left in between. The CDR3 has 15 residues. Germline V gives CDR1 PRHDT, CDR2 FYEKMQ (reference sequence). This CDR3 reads CASSAPGPPNSPLHF. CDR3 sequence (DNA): TGTGCCAGCAGCGCCCCGGGGCCTCCCAATTCACCCCTCCACTTT.

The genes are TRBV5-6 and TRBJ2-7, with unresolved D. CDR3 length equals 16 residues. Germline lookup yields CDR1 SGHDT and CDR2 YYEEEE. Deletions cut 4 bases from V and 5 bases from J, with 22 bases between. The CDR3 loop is CASSAGLDRFSDEQYF. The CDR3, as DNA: TGTGCCAGCAGCGCCGGGCTCGACCGCTTTTCGGACGAGCAGTACTTC.

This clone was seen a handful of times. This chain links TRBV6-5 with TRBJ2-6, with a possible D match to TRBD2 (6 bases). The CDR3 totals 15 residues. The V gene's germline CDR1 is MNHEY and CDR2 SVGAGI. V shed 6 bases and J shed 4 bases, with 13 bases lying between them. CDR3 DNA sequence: TGTGCCAGCAGGATGGGGGGATCCGGGGCCAACGTCCTGACTTTC. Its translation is CASRMGGSGANVLTF.

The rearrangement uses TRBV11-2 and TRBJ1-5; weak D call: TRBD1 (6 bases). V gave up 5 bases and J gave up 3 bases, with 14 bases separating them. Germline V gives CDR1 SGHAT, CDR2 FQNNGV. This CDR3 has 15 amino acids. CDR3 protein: CASSRYGQNNQPQHF. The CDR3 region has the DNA TGTGCCAGCAGCCGATACGGACAGAACAATCAGCCCCAGCATTTT.

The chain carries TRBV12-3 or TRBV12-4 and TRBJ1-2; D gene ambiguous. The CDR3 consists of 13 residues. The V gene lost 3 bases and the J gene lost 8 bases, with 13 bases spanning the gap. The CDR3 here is CASSFADRGGYTF. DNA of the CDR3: TGTGCCAGCAGTTTCGCAGACCGTGGGGGCTACACCTTC.

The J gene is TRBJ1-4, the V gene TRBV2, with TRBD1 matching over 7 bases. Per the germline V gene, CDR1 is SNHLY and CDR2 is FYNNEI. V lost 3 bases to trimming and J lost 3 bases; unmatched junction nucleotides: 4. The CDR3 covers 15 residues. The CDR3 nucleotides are TGTGCCAGCAGTGACAACAGGGGAGCTAATGAAAAACTGTTTTTT. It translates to CASSDNRGANEKLFF.

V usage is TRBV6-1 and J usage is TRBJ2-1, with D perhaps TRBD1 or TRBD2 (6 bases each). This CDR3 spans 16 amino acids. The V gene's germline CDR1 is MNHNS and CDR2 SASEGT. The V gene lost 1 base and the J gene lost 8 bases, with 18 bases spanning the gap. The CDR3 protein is CASSEGLVRGRDEQFF. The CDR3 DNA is TGTGCCAGCAGTGAAGGACTAGTCAGGGGAAGGGATGAGCAGTTCTTC.

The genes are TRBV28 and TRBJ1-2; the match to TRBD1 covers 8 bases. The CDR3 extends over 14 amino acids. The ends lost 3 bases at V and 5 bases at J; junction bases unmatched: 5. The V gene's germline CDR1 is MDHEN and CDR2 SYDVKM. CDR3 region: CASSFSGGLYGYTF. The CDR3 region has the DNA TGTGCCAGCAGTTTCTCAGGGGGCTTATATGGCTACACCTTC.

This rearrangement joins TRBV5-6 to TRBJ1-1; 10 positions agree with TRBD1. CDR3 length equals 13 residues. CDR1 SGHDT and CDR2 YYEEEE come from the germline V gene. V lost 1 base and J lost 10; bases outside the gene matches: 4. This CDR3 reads CASSLFGDRGAFF. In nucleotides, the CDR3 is TGTGCCAGCAGCTTGTTCGGGGACAGGGGAGCTTTCTTT.

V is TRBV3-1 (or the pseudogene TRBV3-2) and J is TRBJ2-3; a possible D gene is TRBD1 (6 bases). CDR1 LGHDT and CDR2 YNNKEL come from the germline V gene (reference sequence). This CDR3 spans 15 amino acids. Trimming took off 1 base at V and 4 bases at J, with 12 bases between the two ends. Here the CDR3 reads CASSQGAGAPDTQYF. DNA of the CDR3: TGTGCCAGCAGCCAAGGGGCAGGGGCCCCAGATACGCAGTATTTT.

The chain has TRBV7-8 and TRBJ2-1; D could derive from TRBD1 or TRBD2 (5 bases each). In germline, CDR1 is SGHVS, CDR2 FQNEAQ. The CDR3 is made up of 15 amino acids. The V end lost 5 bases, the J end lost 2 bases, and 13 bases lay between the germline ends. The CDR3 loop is CASSRGVLTYNEQFF. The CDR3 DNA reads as TGTGCCAGCAGCCGGGGCGTCCTCACCTACAATGAGCAGTTCTTC.

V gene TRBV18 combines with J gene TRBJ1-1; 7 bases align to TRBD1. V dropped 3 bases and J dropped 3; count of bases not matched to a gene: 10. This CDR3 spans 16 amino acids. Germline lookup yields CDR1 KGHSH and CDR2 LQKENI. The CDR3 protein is CASSPPSSGTDTEAFF. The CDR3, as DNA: TGTGCCAGCTCACCTCCGTCCTCCGGGACAGACACTGAAGCTTTCTTT.

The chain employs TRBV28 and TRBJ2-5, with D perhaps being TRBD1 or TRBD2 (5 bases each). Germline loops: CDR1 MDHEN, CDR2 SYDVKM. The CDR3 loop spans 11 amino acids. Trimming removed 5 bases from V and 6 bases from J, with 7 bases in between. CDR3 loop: CASSEGKTQYF. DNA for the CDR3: TGTGCCAGCAGTGAGGGGAAGACCCAGTACTTC.

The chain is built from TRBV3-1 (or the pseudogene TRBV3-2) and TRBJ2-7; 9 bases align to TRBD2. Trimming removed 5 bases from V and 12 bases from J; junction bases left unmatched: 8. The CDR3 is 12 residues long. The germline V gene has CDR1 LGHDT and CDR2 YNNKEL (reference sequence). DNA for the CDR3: TGTGCCAGCAGCTCCCTAGCGGGACGGAGGTACTTC. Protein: CASSSLAGRRYF.

CDR3 DNA sequence: TGTGCCTGGAGTAGCGGAGTTAGCAATCAGCCCCAGCATTTT. As protein: CAWSSGVSNQPQHF. The chain joins TRBV30 to TRBJ1-5; D not resolved. V dropped 2 bases and J dropped 0 bases, with 8 bases sitting between them. The CDR3 consists of 14 residues. Per the germline V gene, CDR1 is GTSNPN and CDR2 is SVGIG (reference sequence).

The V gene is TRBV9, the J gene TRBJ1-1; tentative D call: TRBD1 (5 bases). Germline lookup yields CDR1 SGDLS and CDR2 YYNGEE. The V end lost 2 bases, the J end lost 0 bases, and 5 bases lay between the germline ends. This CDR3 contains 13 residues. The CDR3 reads CASSVTVNTEAFF. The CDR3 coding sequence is TGTGCCAGCAGCGTGACAGTGAACACTGAAGCTTTCTTT.

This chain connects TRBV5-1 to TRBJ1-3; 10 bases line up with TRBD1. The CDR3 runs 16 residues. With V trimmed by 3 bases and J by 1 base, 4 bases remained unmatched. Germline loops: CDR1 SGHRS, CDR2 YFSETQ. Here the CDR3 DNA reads TGCGCCAGCAGCTCCGGACAGGGGGAATCTGGAAACACCATATATTTT. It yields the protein CASSSGQGESGNTIYF.

CDR3 protein: CASSSPTIPGNEQFF. Written as DNA, the CDR3 is TGTGCCAGCAGCTCCCCGACCATACCTGGTAATGAGCAGTTCTTC. The gene calls are TRBV7-3 and TRBJ2-1; D unclear. V lost 4 bases and J lost 7, with 17 bases in between. Per the germline V gene, CDR1 is SGHTA and CDR2 is FQGTGA. The CDR3 spans 15 residues.

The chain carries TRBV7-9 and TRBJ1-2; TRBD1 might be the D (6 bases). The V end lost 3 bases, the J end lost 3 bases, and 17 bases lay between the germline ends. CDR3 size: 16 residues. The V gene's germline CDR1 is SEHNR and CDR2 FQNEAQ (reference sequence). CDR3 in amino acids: CASSLGGSVGHYGYTF. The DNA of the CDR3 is TGTGCCAGCAGCTTGGGGGGCTCGGTCGGCCACTATGGCTACACCTTC.

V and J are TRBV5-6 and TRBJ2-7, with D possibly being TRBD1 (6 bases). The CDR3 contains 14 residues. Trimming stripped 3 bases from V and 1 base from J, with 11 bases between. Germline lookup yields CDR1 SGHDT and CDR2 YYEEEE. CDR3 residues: CASSSGTPSYEQYF. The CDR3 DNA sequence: TGTGCCAGCAGCTCCGGGACACCTTCCTACGAGCAGTACTTC.

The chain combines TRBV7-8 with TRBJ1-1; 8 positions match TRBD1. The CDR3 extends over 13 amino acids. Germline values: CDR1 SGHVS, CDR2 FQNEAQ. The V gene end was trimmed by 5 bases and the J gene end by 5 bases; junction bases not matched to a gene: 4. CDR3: CASSGQGGTEAFF. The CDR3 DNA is TGTGCCAGCAGCGGACAGGGTGGTACTGAAGCTTTCTTT. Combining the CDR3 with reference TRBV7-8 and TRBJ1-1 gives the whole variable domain GAGVSQSPRYKVAKRGQDVALRCDPISGHVSLFWYQQALGQGPEFLTYFQNEAQLDKSGLPSDRFFAERPEGSVSTLKIQRTQQEDSAVYLCASSGQGGTEAFFGQGTRLTVV.

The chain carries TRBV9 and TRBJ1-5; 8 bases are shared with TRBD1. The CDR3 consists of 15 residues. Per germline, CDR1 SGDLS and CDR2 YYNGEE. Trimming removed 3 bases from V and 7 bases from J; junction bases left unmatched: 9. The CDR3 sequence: CASSEGTGQGQPQHF. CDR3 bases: TGTGCCAGCAGCGAGGGGACAGGCCAGGGGCAGCCCCAGCATTTT.

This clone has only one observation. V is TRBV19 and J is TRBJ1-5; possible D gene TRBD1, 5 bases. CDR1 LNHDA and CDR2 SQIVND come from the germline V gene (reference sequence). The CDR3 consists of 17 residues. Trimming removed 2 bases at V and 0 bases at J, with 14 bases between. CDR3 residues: CASSITRQFNSNQPQHF. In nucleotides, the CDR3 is TGTGCCAGTAGTATAACCCGACAGTTTAATAGCAATCAGCCCCAGCATTTT. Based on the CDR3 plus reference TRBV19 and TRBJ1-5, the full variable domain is DGGITQSPKYLFRKEGQNVTLSCEQNLNHDAMYWYRQDPGQGLRLIYYSQIVNDFQKGDIAEGYSVSREKKESFPLTVTSAQKNPTAFYLCASSITRQFNSNQPQHFGDGTRLSIL.

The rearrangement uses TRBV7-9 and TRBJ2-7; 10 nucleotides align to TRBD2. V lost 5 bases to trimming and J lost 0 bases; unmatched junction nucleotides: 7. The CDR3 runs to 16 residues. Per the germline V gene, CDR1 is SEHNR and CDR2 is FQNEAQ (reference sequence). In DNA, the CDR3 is TGTGCCAGCAGCGCCCCCGGGACTAGCGTCTCCTACGAGCAGTACTTC. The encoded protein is CASSAPGTSVSYEQYF.

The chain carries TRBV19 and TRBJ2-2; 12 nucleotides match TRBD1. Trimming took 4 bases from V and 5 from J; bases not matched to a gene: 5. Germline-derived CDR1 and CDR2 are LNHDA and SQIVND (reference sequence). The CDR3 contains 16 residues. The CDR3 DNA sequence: TGTGCCAGTAGTAAGGGACAGGGGGCGGGGACCGGGGAGCTGTTTTTT. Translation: CASSKGQGAGTGELFF.